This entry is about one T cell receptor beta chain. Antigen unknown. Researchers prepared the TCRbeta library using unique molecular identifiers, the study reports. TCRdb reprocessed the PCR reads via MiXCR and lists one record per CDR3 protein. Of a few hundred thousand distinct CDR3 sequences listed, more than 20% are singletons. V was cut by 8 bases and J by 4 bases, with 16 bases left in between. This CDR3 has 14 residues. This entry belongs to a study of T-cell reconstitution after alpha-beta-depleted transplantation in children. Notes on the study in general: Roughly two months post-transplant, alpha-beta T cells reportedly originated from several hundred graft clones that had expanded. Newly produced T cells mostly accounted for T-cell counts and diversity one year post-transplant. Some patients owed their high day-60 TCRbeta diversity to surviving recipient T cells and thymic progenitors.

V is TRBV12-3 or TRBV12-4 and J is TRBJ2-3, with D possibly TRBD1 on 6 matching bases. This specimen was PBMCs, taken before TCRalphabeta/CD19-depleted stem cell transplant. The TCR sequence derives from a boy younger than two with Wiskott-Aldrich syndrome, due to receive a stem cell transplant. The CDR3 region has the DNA TGTGCCAGCGGTGCACAGGGTAGGGCAGATACGCAGTATTTT. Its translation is CASGAQGRADTQYF.